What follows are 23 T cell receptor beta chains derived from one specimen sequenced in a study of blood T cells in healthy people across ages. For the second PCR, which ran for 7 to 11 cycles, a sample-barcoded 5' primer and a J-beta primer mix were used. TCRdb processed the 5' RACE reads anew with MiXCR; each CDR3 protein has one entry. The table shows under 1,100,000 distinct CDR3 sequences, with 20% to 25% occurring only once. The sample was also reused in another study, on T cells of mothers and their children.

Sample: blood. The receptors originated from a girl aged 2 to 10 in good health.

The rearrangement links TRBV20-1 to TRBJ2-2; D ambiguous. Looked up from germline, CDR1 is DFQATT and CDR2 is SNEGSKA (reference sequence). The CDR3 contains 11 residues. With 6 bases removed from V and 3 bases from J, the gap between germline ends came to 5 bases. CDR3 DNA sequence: TGCAGTGCGCAGTACACCGGGGAGCTGTTTTTT. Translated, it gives CSAQYTGELFF.

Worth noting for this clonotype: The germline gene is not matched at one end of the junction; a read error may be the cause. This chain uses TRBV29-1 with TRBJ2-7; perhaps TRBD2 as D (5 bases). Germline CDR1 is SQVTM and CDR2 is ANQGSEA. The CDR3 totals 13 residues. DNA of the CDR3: TGCGGCGTTGAATCCAGCGGAAACTACGAGCAGTACTTC. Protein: CGVESSGNYEQYF.

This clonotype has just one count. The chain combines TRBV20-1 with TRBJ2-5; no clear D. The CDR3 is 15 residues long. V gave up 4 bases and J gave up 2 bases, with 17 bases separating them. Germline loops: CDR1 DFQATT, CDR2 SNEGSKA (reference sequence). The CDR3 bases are TGCAGTGCTAAGGTCCGGTCAGAAGAACAAGAGACCCAGTACTTC. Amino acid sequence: CSAKVRSEEQETQYF.

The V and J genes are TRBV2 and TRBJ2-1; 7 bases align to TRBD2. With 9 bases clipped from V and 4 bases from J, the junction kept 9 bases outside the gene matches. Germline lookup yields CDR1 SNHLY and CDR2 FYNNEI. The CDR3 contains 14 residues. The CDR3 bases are TGTGCCAGTCCCCCTCTAGCGGATTACAATGAGCAGTTCTTC. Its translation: CASPPLADYNEQFF.

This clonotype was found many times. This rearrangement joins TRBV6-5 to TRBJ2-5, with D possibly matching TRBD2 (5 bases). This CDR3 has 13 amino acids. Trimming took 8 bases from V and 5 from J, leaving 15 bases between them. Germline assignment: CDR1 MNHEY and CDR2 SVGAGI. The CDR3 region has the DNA TGTGCCAGCCAAGGAGAGGGCTTGGAGACCCAGTACTTC. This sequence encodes CASQGEGLETQYF.

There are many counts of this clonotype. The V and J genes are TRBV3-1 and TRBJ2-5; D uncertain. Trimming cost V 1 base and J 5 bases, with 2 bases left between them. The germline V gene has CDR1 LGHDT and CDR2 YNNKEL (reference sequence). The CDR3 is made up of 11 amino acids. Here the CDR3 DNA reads TGTGCCAGCAGCCAAGTGGAGACCCAGTACTTC. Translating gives CASSQVETQYF.

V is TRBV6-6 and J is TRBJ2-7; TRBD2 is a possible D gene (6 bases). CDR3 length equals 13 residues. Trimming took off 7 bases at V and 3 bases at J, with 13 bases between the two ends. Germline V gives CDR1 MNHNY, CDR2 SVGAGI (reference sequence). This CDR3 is CASNPGDFYEQYF. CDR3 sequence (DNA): TGTGCCAGCAACCCGGGGGATTTCTACGAGCAGTACTTC.

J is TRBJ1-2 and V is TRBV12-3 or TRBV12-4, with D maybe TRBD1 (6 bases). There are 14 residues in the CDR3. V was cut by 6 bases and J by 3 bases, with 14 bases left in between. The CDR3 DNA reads TGTGCCAGCAGAGCTCGGACAGACCACTATGGCTACACCTTC. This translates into CASRARTDHYGYTF.

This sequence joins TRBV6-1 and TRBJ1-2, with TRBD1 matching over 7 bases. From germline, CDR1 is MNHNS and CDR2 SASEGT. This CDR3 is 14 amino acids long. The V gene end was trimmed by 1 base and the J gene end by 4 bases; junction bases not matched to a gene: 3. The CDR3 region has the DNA TGTGCCAGCAGTGAAGGAAGGGACAGCTATGGCTACACCTTC. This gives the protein CASSEGRDSYGYTF.

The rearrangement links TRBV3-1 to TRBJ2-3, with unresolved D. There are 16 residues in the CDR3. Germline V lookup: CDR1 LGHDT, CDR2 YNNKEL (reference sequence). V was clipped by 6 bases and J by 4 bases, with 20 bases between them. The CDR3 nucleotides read TGTGCCAGCAGTCAAAAAATGAATCGAGGACCAGATACGCAGTATTTT. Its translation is CASSQKMNRGPDTQYF.

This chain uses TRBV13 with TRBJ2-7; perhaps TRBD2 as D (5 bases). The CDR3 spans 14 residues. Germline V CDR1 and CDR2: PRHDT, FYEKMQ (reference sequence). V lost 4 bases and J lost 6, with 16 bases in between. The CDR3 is CASSSGSSGSEQYF. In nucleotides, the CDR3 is TGTGCCAGCAGCTCCGGGTCCTCGGGGTCCGAGCAGTACTTC.

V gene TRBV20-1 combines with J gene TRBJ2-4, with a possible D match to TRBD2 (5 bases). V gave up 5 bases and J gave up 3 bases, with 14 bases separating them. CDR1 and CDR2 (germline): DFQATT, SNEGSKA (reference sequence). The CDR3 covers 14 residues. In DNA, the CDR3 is TGCAGTGCTTTGGACTTATTAGGCAAAAACATTCAGTACTTC. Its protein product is CSALDLLGKNIQYF.

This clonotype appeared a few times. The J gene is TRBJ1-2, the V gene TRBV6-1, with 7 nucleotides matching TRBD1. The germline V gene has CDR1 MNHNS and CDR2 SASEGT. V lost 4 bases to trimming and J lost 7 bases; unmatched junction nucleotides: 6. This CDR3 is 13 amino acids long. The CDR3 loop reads CASSGQGSCGYTF. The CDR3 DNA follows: TGTGCCAGCAGTGGACAGGGATCCTGTGGCTACACCTTC.

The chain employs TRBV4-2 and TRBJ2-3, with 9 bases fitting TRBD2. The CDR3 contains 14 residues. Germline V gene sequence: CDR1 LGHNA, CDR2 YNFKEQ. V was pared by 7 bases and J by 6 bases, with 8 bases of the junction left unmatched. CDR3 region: CASTRAGGLDTQYF. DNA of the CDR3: TGTGCCAGCACCCGAGCGGGGGGTTTGGATACGCAGTATTTT.

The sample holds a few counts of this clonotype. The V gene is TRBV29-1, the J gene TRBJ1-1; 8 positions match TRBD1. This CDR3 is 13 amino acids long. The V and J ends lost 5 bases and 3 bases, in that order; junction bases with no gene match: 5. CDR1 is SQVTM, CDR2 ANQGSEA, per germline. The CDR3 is CSVKTGADTEAFF. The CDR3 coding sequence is TGCAGCGTTAAGACAGGGGCGGACACTGAAGCTTTCTTT.

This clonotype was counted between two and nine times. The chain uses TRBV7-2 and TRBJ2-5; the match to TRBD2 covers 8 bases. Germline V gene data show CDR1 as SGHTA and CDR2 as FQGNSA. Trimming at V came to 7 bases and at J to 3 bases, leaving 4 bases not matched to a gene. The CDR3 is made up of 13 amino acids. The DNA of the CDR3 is TGTGCCAGCATCCAGGGACTAGAAGAGACCCAGTACTTC. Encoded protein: CASIQGLEETQYF.

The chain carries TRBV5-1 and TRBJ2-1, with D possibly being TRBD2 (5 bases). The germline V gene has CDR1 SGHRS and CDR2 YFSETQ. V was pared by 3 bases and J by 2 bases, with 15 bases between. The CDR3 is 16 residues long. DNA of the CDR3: TGCGCCAGCAGCTCGCACACGGGATCCGCCTACAATGAGCAGTTCTTC. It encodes CASSSHTGSAYNEQFF.

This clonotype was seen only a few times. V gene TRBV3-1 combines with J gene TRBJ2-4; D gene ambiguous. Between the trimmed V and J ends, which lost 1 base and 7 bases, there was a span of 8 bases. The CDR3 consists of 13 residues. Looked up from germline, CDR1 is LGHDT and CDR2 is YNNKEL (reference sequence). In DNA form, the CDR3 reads TGTGCCAGCAGCCAAGGGTTAGGGAACATTCAGTACTTC. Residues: CASSQGLGNIQYF.

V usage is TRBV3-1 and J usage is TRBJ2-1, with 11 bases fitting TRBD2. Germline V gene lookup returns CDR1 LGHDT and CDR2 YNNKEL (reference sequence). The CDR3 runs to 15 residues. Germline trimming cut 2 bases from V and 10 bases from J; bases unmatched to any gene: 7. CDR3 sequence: CASSQLLAGAREQFF. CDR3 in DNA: TGTGCCAGCAGCCAACTACTAGCGGGAGCCCGGGAGCAGTTCTTC.

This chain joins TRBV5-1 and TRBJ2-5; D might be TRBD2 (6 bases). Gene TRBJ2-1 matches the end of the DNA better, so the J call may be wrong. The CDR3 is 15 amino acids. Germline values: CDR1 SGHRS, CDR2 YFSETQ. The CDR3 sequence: CASTHSPGVLGEQFF. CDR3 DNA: TGCGCCAGCACCCACTCACCGGGGGTGCTGGGTGAGCAGTTCTTC.

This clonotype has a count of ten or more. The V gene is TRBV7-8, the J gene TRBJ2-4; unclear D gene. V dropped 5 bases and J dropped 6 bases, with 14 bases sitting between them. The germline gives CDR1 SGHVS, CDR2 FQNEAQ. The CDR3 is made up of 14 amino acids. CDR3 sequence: CASSPGDALNIQYF. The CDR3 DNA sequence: TGTGCCAGCAGCCCTGGCGATGCTTTAAACATTCAGTACTTC.

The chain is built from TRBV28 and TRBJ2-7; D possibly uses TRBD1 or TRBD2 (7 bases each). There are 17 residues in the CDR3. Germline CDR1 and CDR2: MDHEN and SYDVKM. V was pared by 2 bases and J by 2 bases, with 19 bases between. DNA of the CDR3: TGTGCCAGCAGTTTACCCCGAGACAGGGACTATACCTACGAGCAGTACTTC. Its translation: CASSLPRDRDYTYEQYF.

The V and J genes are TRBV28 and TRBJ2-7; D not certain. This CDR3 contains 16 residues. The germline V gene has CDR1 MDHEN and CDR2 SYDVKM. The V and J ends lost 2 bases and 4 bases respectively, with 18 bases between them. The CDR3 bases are TGTGCCAGCAGTTTAAATTTCCGGTCTCAGCTTTACGAGCAGTACTTC. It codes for CASSLNFRSQLYEQYF.